This T cell receptor (beta chain) was profiled in a study of blood T cell repertoires in COVID-19. Looking at the study overall: Nucleic acid was either cDNA or gDNA, and it came from T cells, B-cell-depleted T cells, or PBMCs.

Germline V lookup: CDR1 SGHDT, CDR2 YYEEEE. The CDR3 contains 14 residues. V lost 1 base, J lost 4 bases, and 11 bases lay in between. The method was immunoSEQ multiplex PCR; TCRdb's version includes in-frame clones alone and lacks a portion of them. The sample carries approximately 200,000 clones, roughly 87% recorded once. This TCR was recovered from a man aged 40-49 years with active or convalescent COVID-19. The sequenced sample was peripheral blood. The chain combines TRBV5-6 with TRBJ1-1; TRBD1 is a possible D gene (5 bases). DNA of the CDR3: TGTGCCAGCAGCTTGCAGGGCCGGATCACTGAAGCTTTCTTT. Its translation is CASSLQGRITEAFF.